The clone carrying this T cell receptor beta chain was seen many times. The sample comes from a study of Graves' ophthalmopathy and Graves' hyperthyroidism. Study-level background: Calling hyperthyroidism stable required that no ophthalmopathy show up within 18 months of follow-up.

The sequenced template was RNA, covering the TCR beta CDR3 region. The first-round RT-PCR employed HTBI primers together with the Qiagen OneStep RT-PCR kit. A multiplex PCR was then performed as the second round. TCRdb re-called the multiplex PCR reads with MiXCR, one entry per CDR3 protein. The table records around 1.1 million distinct CDR3 sequences, around a third of them present only once. This CDR3 contains 15 residues. Per germline, CDR1 SEHNR and CDR2 FQNEAQ (reference sequence). The V segment lost 1 base and the J segment 5 bases; nucleotides outside the gene matches: 7. The rearrangement links TRBV7-9 to TRBJ2-5, with 7 nucleotides matching TRBD1. The sample comprised peripheral blood or thyroid tissue (not recorded which). The clonotype originates from an adult man with Graves' hyperthyroidism. The CDR3: CASSLGDRVGETQYF. The CDR3 nucleotides are TGTGCCAGCAGCTTAGGAGACAGGGTCGGGGAGACCCAGTACTTC.